This T cell receptor (beta chain) was identified during a study of OX40 agonist ivuxolimab in advanced cancers. Study overall: Ivuxolimab doses were 0.01, 0.1, 0.3, 1.5, 3 or 10 mg/kg every 2 weeks. It was permissible to have had prior anti-PD-1, anti-PD-L1 or anti-CTLA-4 therapy, and about 40% had some.

Whole-study results and caveats: The study did not work out the antigen specificity of the expanded peripheral T cells.

To note about this clone: Its cognate antigen is unknown.

The table came from immunoSEQ multiplex PCR; TCRdb's copy has only in-frame clones and leaves some out. The repertoire has some 50,000 clones, 82% of them found once; the top ten carry 1.5% to 2%. Per the germline V gene, CDR1 is SGHTS and CDR2 is YDEGEE. This CDR3 is 14 amino acids long. The V gene end was trimmed by 4 bases and the J gene end by 9 bases; junction bases not matched to a gene: 6. The clonotype comes from an adult with an advanced solid tumor such as melanoma, head and neck, liver or kidney cancer. The sample consisted of CD4+ or CD8+ T cells sorted from blood, taken in a trial of the OX40 agonist ivuxolimab. The chain is built from TRBV5-8 and TRBJ1-6; TRBD1 aligns across 8 bases. The CDR3 region is CASSRTGQSSPLHF. CDR3 DNA sequence: TGTGCCAGCAGCCGGACAGGGCAATCTTCACCCCTCCACTTT.